This T cell receptor (beta chain) was documented in a study of T-cell memory formation after mild COVID-19. Study overall: The TCR clusters were mostly specific to one donor.

Findings and caveats of the study: CM and EM subsets held most contracting CD4+ clones; EMRA held CD8+ ones. Pre-infection memory carried some responding clones, suggesting that cross-reactive memory joined.

This clonotype was recorded at least ten times. Its antigen is currently unknown. V dropped 6 bases and J dropped 7; count of bases not matched to a gene: 2. There are 14 residues in the CDR3. Barcoded TCR alpha and TCR beta cDNA libraries with UMIs came from 5'RACE using constant-segment primers. TCRdb reanalysed the 5' RACE reads using MiXCR and keeps one entry per CDR3 protein. The sample yields fewer than 350,000 distinct CDR3 sequences, 14% seen once. The chain employs TRBV12-3 or TRBV12-4 and TRBJ2-1; the match to TRBD2 covers 14 bases. Sequencing was performed on PBMCs or a T cell subset sorted from them (not recorded which). This receptor was identified in a man aged 18 to 29 who had mild COVID-19 (a few samples of this study predate the infection). Cell type and time point are not known. CDR3 residues: CASRTSGGANEQFF. The CDR3 nucleotides read TGTGCCAGCAGGACTAGCGGGGGGGCAAATGAGCAGTTCTTC.